Listed below are T cell receptor beta chains from one sample, sequenced in a study of blood T cell repertoires in COVID-19. The protocol was immunoSEQ multiplex PCR, while the TCRdb copy is restricted to in-frame clones and leaves out a portion. The top ten hold less than 20% of the sample, which has approximately 88,000 clones, around three quarters seen once. Sequencing input: peripheral blood. These receptors all stem from a woman older than 75 with acute or convalescent COVID-19. CDR3s include the opening cysteine and the closing phenylalanine or tryptophan. Fields, in order: clone size, J gene, V gene, D gene, CDR3 protein, CDR3 DNA. A D gene is named only where the DNA matches it firmly. Clone size is given for some rows only: seen once, a few or many times, or a class if the clone is expanded.

. TRBJ2-7 TRBV5-6 . CASSLGWGPSSYEQYF TGTGCCAGCAGCTTGGGTTGGGGGCCAAGCTCCTACGAGCAGTACTTC
few TRBJ1-6 TRBV10-3 . CASRKGDRYSPLHF TGTGCCAGCAGGAAGGGAGACCGGTATTCACCCCTCCACTTT
few TRBJ1-4 TRBV4-1 . CASSQDEGTNEKLFF TGCGCCAGCAGCCAAGATGAGGGAACTAATGAAAAACTGTTTTTT
. TRBJ1-2 TRBV29-1 . CSVEDRSRYGYTF TGCAGCGTTGAAGATCGGAGCCGCTATGGCTACACCTTC
. TRBJ2-1 TRBV19 TRBD2 CASSIAGLAGYNEQFF TGTGCCAGTAGTATAGCGGGACTAGCGGGATACAATGAGCAGTTCTTC
. TRBJ2-3 TRBV7-2 TRBD1 CASSSDRGRDTQYF TGTGCCAGCAGCTCGGACAGGGGGCGAGATACGCAGTATTTT
. TRBJ2-3 TRBV30 TRBD2 CACQRGRTDTQYF TGTGCCTGCCAGCGGGGACGCACAGATACGCAGTATTTT
few TRBJ1-3 TRBV25-1 . CASSDTRGGNTIYF TGTGCCAGCAGTGACACCCGGGGGGGAAACACCATATATTTT
. TRBJ1-2 TRBV7-8 . CASSRSTNYGYTF TGTGCCAGCAGCCGTAGTACGAACTATGGCTACACCTTC
. TRBJ2-3 TRBV29-1 TRBD1 CSVTLTGGMVDTQYF TGCAGCGTGACCTTGACAGGGGGCATGGTGGATACGCAGTATTTT
. TRBJ2-1 TRBV5-5 TRBD2 CASSRLAGETLNEQFF TGTGCCAGCAGCCGACTAGCGGGAGAGACCCTCAATGAGCAGTTCTTC
. TRBJ2-1 TRBV20-1 . CSASVRDEQFF TGCAGTGCTAGCGTCCGGGATGAGCAGTTCTTC
. TRBJ1-2 TRBV5-1 . CASSSRVNYGYTF TGCGCCAGCAGCTCCAGGGTTAACTATGGCTACACCTTC
. TRBJ2-7 TRBV10-3 TRBD1 CAISRDRENTYEQYF TGTGCCATCAGCCGGGACAGGGAAAATACCTACGAGCAGTACTTC
few TRBJ2-7 TRBV5-5 . CASSFNSPYEQYF TGTGCCAGCAGCTTTAACAGCCCCTACGAGCAGTACTTC
. TRBJ2-7 TRBV18 TRBD2 CASSPTSDYEQYF TGTGCCAGCTCACCGACTAGCGACTACGAGCAGTACTTC
. TRBJ2-7 TRBV7-8 TRBD2 CASIPTGTSGSYEQYF TGTGCCAGTATACCGACCGGGACTAGCGGTTCCTACGAGCAGTACTTC
. TRBJ1-4 TRBV6-4 . CASTPQGGDEKLFF TGTGCCAGCACCCCACAGGGTGGGGATGAAAAACTGTTTTTT
once TRBJ2-2 TRBV6-1 TRBD2 CASSDKTSGASLGRGGELFF TGTGCCAGCAGTGACAAGACTAGCGGGGCCTCCCTGGGGCGGGGCGGGGAGCTGTTTTTT
. TRBJ2-7 TRBV7-2 . CASSSHGGVSYEQYF TGTGCCAGCAGCTCACACGGCGGGGTTTCCTACGAGCAGTACTTC
. TRBJ1-5 TRBV18 . CASSPPGGEPQHF TGTGCCAGCTCACCACCTGGGGGGGAGCCCCAGCATTTT
. TRBJ2-1 TRBV7-2 TRBD2 CASSFSGAAYNEQFF TGTGCCAGCAGCTTTAGCGGGGCAGCCTACAATGAGCAGTTCTTC
. TRBJ2-7 TRBV2 TRBD1 CASKGTGVFEQYF TGTGCCAGCAAAGGGACAGGGGTGTTCGAGCAGTACTTC
. TRBJ1-2 TRBV21-1 . CASSGRRTVGYTF TGTGCCAGCAGCGGCCGAAGGACAGTTGGCTACACCTTC
. TRBJ1-3 TRBV18 . CASSPRGDTIYF TGTGCCAGCTCACCGCGGGGGGACACCATATATTTT
. TRBJ2-2 TRBV11-2 TRBD1 CASSRTGTDTGELFF TGTGCCAGCAGCCGGACAGGAACGGACACCGGGGAGCTGTTTTTT
. TRBJ1-6 TRBV19 TRBD1 CASSLPEGANSPLHF TGTGCCAGTAGCCTTCCGGAGGGGGCAAATTCACCCCTCCACTTT
. TRBJ2-3 TRBV7-9 TRBD2 CASSPRLAGGQGDTQYF TGTGCCAGCAGCCCCCGACTAGCGGGGGGGCAAGGAGATACGCAGTATTTT
. TRBJ2-3 TRBV7-6 TRBD1 CASKWDSILDTQYF TGTGCCAGCAAGTGGGACAGTATTTTAGATACGCAGTATTTT
. TRBJ1-3 TRBV5-8 . CASRPRQTRNTIYF TGTGCCAGCAGACCCCGACAGACCAGAAACACCATATATTTT
. TRBJ2-5 TRBV5-4 TRBD2 CASSLEVSGAVYQETQYF TGTGCCAGCAGCTTGGAGGTTAGCGGGGCCGTGTACCAAGAGACCCAGTACTTC
. TRBJ2-1 TRBV5-1 TRBD2 CASSLRSSGSYNEQFF TGCGCCAGCAGCTTGCGGTCTAGCGGTTCCTACAATGAGCAGTTCTTC
. TRBJ2-1 TRBV19 TRBD1 CASRTDRGTHYNEQFF TGTGCCAGTAGGACAGACAGGGGGACCCACTACAATGAGCAGTTCTTC
. TRBJ1-2 TRBV18 TRBD1 CASSRTRDSPYGYTF TGTGCCAGCTCTCGAACACGGGACAGTCCATATGGCTACACCTTC
. TRBJ1-6 TRBV5-1 TRBD1 CASSSGTVNSPLHF TGCGCCAGCAGCTCCGGGACAGTAAATTCACCCCTCCACTTT
. TRBJ1-6 TRBV2 TRBD1 CASSGTGQNLHF TGTGCCAGCAGTGGGACAGGGCAGAACCTCCACTTT
. TRBJ2-4 TRBV3-1/TRBV3-2 . CASSLGHLAKNIQYF TGTGCCAGCAGCCTGGGACACCTAGCCAAAAACATTCAGTACTTC